This TCR beta chain derives from a study of CD8 T cells in ankylosing spondylitis. Germline loops: CDR1 DFQATT, CDR2 SNEGSKA (reference sequence). Losses at the gene ends were 3 bases for V and 4 bases for J; bases not matched to a gene: 6. The length of the CDR3 is 14 residues. In TCRdb, the 5' RACE reads were re-called with MiXCR into one record per CDR3 protein. The sample comprises around 770,000 distinct CDR3 sequences, approximately 12% of which are singletons, and approximately 0.51% rests with the top ten. Findings of the study overall: Blood from ankylosing spondylitis patients appeared to carry a characteristic roughly 8-variant TCR beta motif.

This clonotype was recorded at least ten times. What it recognizes is unknown. This TCR came from a male donor with ankylosing spondylitis. The V gene is TRBV20-1, the J gene TRBJ2-1; TRBD2 agrees at 7 bases. Sequencing was carried out using blood, either unsorted or a sorted T cell fraction (not recorded which). CDR3 sequence (DNA): TGCAGTGCTAGTGCGGGAGCCCTTTACAATGAGCAGTTCTTC. Translation: CSASAGALYNEQFF.